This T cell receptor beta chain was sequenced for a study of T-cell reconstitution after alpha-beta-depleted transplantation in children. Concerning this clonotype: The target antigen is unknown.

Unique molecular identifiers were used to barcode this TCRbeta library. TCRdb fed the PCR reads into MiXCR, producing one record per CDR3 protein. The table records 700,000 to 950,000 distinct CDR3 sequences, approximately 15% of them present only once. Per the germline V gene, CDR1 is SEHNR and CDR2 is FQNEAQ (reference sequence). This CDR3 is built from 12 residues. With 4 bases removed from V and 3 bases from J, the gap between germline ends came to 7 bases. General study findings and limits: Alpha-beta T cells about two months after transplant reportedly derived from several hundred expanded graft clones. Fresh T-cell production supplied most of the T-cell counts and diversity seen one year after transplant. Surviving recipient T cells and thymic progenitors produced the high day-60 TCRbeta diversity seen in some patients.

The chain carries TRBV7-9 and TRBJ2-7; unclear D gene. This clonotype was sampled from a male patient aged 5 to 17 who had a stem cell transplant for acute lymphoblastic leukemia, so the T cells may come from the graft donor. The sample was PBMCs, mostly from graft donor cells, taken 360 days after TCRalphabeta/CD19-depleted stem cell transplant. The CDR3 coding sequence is TGTGCCAGCAGCTCGCCTCTCTACGAGCAGTACTTC. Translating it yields CASSSPLYEQYF.